This T cell receptor (beta chain) was found in a study of OX40 agonist ivuxolimab in advanced cancers. Study as a whole: Ivuxolimab, which is an agonistic anti-OX40 (CD134) antibody, was administered to the patients.

Study-level results: Among T cells, CD8+ cells averaged more expanded clones than CD4+ cells. Clonal expansion was seen in CD4+ and CD8+ blood T cells by week 6 at 0.1 to 3.0 mg/kg.

Using immunoSEQ multiplex PCR, the repertoire was profiled, and TCRdb retains in-frame clones only, with some absent. The repertoire holds about 77,000 clones, with more than 80% as singletons. As for this clone: What it binds is unknown.

The germline CDR1 and CDR2 sequences are KGHSH and LQKENI. V was cut by 5 bases and J by 6 bases, with 14 bases left in between. The CDR3 has 13 residues. The starting material was CD4+ or CD8+ T cells sorted from blood, obtained in a trial of the OX40 agonist ivuxolimab. This chain connects TRBV18 to TRBJ2-7; possible D gene TRBD2, 6 bases. The TCR was taken from an adult with an advanced solid tumor such as melanoma, head and neck, liver or kidney cancer. The CDR3 region has the DNA TGTGCCAGCTCATCGGGGGTTAGCGGCGAGCAGTACTTC. Translating it yields CASSSGVSGEQYF.